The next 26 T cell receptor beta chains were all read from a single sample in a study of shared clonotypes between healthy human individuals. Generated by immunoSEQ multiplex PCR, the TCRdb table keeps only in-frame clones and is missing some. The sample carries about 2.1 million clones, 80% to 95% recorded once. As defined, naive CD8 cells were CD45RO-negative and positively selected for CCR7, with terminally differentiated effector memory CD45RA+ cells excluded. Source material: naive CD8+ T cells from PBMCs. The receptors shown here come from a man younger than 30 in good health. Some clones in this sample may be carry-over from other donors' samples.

CDR3: CASSSTPGTTDTQYF. The CDR3, as DNA: TGTGCCAGCAGCTCCACTCCGGGGACCACAGATACGCAGTATTTT. The V gene is TRBV7-8, the J gene TRBJ2-3; D is perhaps TRBD1 or TRBD2 (5 bases each). Trimming removed 4 bases from V and 2 bases from J, with 13 bases in between. Germline CDR1 is SGHVS and CDR2 is FQNEAQ. This CDR3 has 15 amino acids.

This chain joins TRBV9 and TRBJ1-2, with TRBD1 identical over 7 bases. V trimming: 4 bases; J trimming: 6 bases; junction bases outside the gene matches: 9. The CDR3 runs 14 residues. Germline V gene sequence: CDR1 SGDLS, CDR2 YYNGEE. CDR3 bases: TGTGCCAGCAGCATACAGGGGCGAGGGGATGGCTACACCTTC. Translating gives CASSIQGRGDGYTF. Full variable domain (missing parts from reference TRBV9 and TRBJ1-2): DSGVTQTPKHLITATGQRVTLRCSPRSGDLSVYWYQQSLDQGLQFLIQYYNGEERAKGNILERFSAQQFPDLHSELNLSSLELGDSALYFCASSIQGRGDGYTFGSGTRLTVV.

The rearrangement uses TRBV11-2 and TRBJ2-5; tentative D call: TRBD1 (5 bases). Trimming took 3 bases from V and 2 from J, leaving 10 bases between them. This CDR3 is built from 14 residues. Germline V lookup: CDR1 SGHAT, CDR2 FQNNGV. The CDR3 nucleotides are TGTGCCAGCAGCTTGGGGCGGATACAAGAGACCCAGTACTTC. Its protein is CASSLGRIQETQYF. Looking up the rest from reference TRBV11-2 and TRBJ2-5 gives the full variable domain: EAGVAQSPRYKIIEKRQSVAFWCNPISGHATLYWYQQILGQGPKLLIQFQNNGVVDDSQLPKDRFSAERLKGVDSTLKIQPAKLEDSAVYLCASSLGRIQETQYFGPGTRLLVL.

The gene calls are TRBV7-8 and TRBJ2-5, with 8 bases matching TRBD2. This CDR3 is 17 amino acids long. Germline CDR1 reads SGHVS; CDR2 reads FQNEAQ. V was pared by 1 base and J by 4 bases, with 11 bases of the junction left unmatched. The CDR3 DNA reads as TGTGCCAGCAGCTTAGTGTACGGGAGGGCCCGAGGAGAGACCCAGTACTTC. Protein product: CASSLVYGRARGETQYF.

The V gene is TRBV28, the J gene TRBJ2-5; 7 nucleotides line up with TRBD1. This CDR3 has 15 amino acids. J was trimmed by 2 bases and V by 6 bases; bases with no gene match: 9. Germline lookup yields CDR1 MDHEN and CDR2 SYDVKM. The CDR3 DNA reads TGTGCCAGCAGAAATACAGGGGAAAATCAAGAGACCCAGTACTTC. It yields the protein CASRNTGENQETQYF.

The CDR3 coding sequence is TGTGCCAGCAGTTGGGTACACGGGGAGCTGTTTTTT. Translated, it gives CASSWVHGELFF. The chain uses TRBV27 and TRBJ2-2; no clear D gene. The CDR3 sequence is 12 residues long. Germline loops: CDR1 MNHEY, CDR2 SMNVEV (reference sequence). Trimming left V 4 bases short and J 7 bases short, with 7 bases between.

DNA for the CDR3: TGCGCCAGCAGCCAAGGGAGGATAGGGGAGCTGTTTTTT. Its translation: CASSQGRIGELFF. The chain joins TRBV4-3 to TRBJ2-2; a possible D gene is TRBD2 (5 bases). The V end was cut by 1 base, the J end by 8 bases, with 8 bases between. Germline V lookup: CDR1 LGHNA, CDR2 YSLEER. The CDR3 consists of 13 residues.

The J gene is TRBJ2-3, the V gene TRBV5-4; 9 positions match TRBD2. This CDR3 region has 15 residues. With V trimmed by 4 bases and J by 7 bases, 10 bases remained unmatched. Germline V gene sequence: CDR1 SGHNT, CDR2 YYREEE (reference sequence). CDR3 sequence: CASSLSGRGINTQYF. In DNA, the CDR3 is TGTGCCAGCAGCCTTAGCGGGAGAGGTATAAATACGCAGTATTTT.

For the CDR3, the DNA is TGTGCCAGCAGCACGACAGGCGGGGGCTACACCTTC. It translates to CASSTTGGGYTF. The chain has TRBV5-6 and TRBJ1-2; TRBD1 might be the D (6 bases). The V gene's germline CDR1 is SGHDT and CDR2 YYEEEE. V was cut by 4 bases and J by 8 bases, with 12 bases left in between. CDR3 length equals 12 residues.

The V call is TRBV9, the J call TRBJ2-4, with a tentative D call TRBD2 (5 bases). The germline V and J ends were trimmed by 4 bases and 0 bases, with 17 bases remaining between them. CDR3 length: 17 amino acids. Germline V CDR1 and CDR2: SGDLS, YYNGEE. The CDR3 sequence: CASSPREGALAKNIQYF. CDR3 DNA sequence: TGTGCCAGCAGCCCCCGTGAGGGAGCGTTAGCCAAAAACATTCAGTACTTC.

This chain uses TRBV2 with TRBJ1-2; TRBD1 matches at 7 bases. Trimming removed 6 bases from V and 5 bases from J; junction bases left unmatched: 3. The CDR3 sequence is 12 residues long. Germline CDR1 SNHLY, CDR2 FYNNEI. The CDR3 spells CASSPGGYGYTF. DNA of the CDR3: TGTGCCAGCAGCCCAGGGGGGTATGGCTACACCTTC.

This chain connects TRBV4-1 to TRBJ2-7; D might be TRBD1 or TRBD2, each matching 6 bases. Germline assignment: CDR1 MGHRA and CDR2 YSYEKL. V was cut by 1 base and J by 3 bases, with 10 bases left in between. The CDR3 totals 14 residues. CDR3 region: CASSQGGAGYEQYF. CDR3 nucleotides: TGCGCCAGCAGCCAAGGGGGGGCCGGCTACGAGCAGTACTTC.

The CDR3 loop is CASSPWTGEGYNEQFF. The CDR3 DNA is TGTGCCAGCAGTCCCTGGACAGGGGAAGGCTACAATGAGCAGTTCTTC. The chain recombines TRBV6-6 with TRBJ2-1, with 9 nucleotides matching TRBD1. CDR1 and CDR2 from the germline V gene are MNHNY and SVGAGI (reference sequence). V was pared by 5 bases and J by 3 bases, with 8 bases of the junction left unmatched. CDR3 length equals 16 residues.

CDR3 in DNA: TGTGCCAGCATCGGGGGACTAAGCGTCTACAATGAGCAGTTCTTC. This translates into CASIGGLSVYNEQFF. V and J are TRBV7-9 and TRBJ2-1; 7 positions match TRBD2. Unmatched junction bases numbered 9, after V lost 7 bases and J lost 3 bases. The CDR3 is made up of 15 amino acids. The germline gives CDR1 SEHNR, CDR2 FQNEAQ (reference sequence). Drawing the rest from reference TRBV7-9 and TRBJ2-1, the complete variable domain is DTGVSQNPRHKITKRGQNVTFRCDPISEHNRLYWYRQTLGQGPEFLTYFQNEAQLEKSRLLSDRFSAERPKGSFSTLEIQRTEQGDSAMYLCASIGGLSVYNEQFFGPGTRLTVL.

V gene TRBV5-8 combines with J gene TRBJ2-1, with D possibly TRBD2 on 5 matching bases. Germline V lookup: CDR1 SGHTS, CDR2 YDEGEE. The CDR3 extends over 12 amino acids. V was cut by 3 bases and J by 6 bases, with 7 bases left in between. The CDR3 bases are TGTGCCAGCAGCTCGGGATCCAATGAGCAGTTCTTC. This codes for CASSSGSNEQFF.

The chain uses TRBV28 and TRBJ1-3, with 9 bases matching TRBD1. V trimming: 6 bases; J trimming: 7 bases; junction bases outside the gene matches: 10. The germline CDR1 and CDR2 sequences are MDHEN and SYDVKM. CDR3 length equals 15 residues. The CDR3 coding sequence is TGTGCCAGCAGAGTGGACAGGGGACTTCGGAACACCATATATTTT. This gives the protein CASRVDRGLRNTIYF.

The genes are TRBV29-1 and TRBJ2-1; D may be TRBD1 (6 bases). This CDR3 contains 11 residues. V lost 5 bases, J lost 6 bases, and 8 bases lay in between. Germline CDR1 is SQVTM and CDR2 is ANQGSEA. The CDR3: CSVPGVNEQFF. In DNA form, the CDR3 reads TGCAGCGTTCCAGGGGTCAATGAGCAGTTCTTC.

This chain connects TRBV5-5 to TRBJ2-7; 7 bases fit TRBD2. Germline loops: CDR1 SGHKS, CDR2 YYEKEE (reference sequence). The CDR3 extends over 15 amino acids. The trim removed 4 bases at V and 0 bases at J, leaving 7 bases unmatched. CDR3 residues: CASSGELAYSYEQYF. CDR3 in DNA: TGTGCCAGCAGCGGAGAACTAGCGTACTCCTACGAGCAGTACTTC.

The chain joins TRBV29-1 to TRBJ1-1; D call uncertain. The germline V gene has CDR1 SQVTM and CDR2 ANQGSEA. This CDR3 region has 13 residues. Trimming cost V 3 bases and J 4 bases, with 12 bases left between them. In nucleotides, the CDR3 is TGCAGCGTTGAGGGAAGAGCGGGCACTGAAGCTTTCTTT. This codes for CSVEGRAGTEAFF.

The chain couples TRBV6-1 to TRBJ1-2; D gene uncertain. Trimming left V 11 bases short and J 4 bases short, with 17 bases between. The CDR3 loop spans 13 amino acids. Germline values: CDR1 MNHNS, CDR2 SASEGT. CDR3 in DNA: TGTGCCCTCAAAGAGGAGAGGACCTATGGCTACACCTTC. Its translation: CALKEERTYGYTF.

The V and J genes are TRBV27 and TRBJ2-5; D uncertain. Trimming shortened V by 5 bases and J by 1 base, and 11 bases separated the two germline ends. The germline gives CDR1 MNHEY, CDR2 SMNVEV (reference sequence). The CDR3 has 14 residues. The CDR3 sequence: CASSPFSTQETQYF. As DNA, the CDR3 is TGTGCCAGCAGTCCGTTTTCGACCCAAGAGACCCAGTACTTC.

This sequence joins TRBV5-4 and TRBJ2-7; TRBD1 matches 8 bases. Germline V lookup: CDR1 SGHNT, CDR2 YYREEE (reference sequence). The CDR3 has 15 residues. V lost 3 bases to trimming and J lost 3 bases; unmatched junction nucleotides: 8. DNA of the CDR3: TGTGCCAGCAGCTGGGGAACGGGACAGGTCTACGAGCAGTACTTC. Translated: CASSWGTGQVYEQYF.

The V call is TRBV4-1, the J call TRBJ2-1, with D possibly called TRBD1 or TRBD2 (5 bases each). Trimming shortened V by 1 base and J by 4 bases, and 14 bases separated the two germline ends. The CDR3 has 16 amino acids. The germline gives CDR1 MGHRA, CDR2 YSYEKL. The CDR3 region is CASSQVFGGSYNEQFF. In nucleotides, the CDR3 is TGCGCCAGCAGCCAAGTGTTTGGGGGTTCATACAATGAGCAGTTCTTC.

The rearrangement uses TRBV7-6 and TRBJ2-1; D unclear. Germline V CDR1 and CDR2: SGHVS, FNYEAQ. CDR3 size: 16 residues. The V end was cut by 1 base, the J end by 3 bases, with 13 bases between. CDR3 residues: CASSLGGGLSYNEQFF. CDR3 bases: TGTGCCAGCAGCTTAGGAGGTGGCCTAAGCTACAATGAGCAGTTCTTC.

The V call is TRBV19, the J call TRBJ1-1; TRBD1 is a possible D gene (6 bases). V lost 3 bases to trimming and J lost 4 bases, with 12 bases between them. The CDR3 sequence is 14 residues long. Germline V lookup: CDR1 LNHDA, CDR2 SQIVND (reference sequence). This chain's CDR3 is CASSMGATSTEAFF. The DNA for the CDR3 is TGTGCCAGTAGTATGGGGGCGACGAGCACTGAAGCTTTCTTT.

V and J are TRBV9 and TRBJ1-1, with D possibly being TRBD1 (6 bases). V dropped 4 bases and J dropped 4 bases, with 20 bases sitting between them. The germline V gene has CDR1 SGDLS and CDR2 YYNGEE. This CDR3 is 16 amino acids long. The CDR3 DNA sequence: TGTGCCAGCAGCCCGCGGGGGGGCAGGGTCGTCACTGAAGCTTTCTTT. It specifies CASSPRGGRVVTEAFF. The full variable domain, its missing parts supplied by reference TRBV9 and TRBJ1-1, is DSGVTQTPKHLITATGQRVTLRCSPRSGDLSVYWYQQSLDQGLQFLIQYYNGEERAKGNILERFSAQQFPDLHSELNLSSLELGDSALYFCASSPRGGRVVTEAFFGQGTRLTVV.